These 28 T cell receptor beta chains were sequenced from one sample in a study of post-analysis software for immune sequencing data. Regarding the study as a whole: Controls showed lower frequencies than patients for roughly 5 TRBV segments, and TRBV5-6, TRBV5-1 and TRBV20-1 were among these.

cDNA libraries of TCR beta carried unique molecular identifiers. TCRdb called the PCR reads again in MiXCR, with one record for every CDR3 protein. The table includes some 700,000 distinct CDR3 sequences, approximately 60% detected once. These TCRs are of unknown antigen specificity. The sample comprised blood. The source of these receptors is a girl aged 2-9 years with multiple sclerosis.

This chain joins TRBV29-1 and TRBJ2-3; the D gene could be TRBD1 or TRBD2 (5 bases each). There are 14 residues in the CDR3. Germline V gene lookup returns CDR1 SQVTM and CDR2 ANQGSEA. The ends were cut back, 6 bases at V and 3 bases at J, with 16 bases in the middle. The CDR3 spells CSVGTDWGTDTQYF. The CDR3 coding sequence is TGCAGCGTGGGGACCGACTGGGGGACAGATACGCAGTATTTT.

The genes are TRBV6-5 and TRBJ2-1, with D possibly TRBD2 on 5 matching bases. The CDR3 extends over 19 amino acids. The V gene's germline CDR1 is MNHEY and CDR2 SVGAGI. V was shortened by 0 bases and J by 5 bases, with 23 bases between the two germline ends. The CDR3 region is CASSYSMRTAQELDNEQFF. For the CDR3, the DNA is TGTGCCAGCAGTTACTCGATGAGGACTGCTCAAGAGTTAGACAATGAGCAGTTCTTC.

The chain employs TRBV4-3 and TRBJ2-5, with D maybe TRBD1 (7 bases). The CDR3 spans 15 residues. Germline CDR1 is LGHNA and CDR2 is YSLEER. V lost 3 bases, J lost 4 bases, and 15 bases lay in between. CDR3 sequence reads: CASSQGNQGGETQYF. As DNA, the CDR3 is TGCGCCAGCAGCCAGGGGAACCAGGGGGGAGAGACCCAGTACTTC.

This clonotype has more than one count but fewer than ten. The J gene is TRBJ2-4, the V gene TRBV10-3; the D is unclear. The V end was cut by 2 bases, the J end by 0 bases, with 11 bases between. CDR1 and CDR2 (germline): ENHRY, SYGVKD. The length of the CDR3 is 16 residues. The CDR3 spells CAISEMALLAKNIQYF. The CDR3 DNA sequence: TGTGCCATCAGTGAGATGGCCCTTTTAGCCAAAAACATTCAGTACTTC.

This clonotype has just a few counts. Here the CDR3 DNA reads TGTGCCAGCAAGAAGACAGGTAGTCAGCCCCAGCATTTT. This sequence encodes CASKKTGSQPQHF. The rearrangement uses TRBV6-6 and TRBJ1-5; D possibly corresponds to TRBD1 (6 bases). Germline V gives CDR1 MNHNY, CDR2 SVGAGI (reference sequence). CDR3 length: 13 amino acids. The germline V and J ends were trimmed by 7 bases and 6 bases, with 13 bases remaining between them.

This clonotype showed up just a few times. The genes are TRBV9 and TRBJ1-1; TRBD1 might be the D (6 bases). CDR1 and CDR2 from the germline V gene are SGDLS and YYNGEE. V was shortened by 4 bases and J by 6 bases, with 16 bases between the two germline ends. The CDR3 is 14 residues long. The CDR3 region has the DNA TGTGCCAGCAGCCCCGTACGAGCAGGGGCTGAAGCTTTCTTT. Its protein product is CASSPVRAGAEAFF.

The chain is built from TRBV2 and TRBJ2-7, with D possibly matching TRBD2 (6 bases). CDR3 size: 14 residues. CDR1 and CDR2 (germline): SNHLY, FYNNEI. V lost 2 bases and J lost 0, with 8 bases in between. This CDR3 reads CASSEFGGSYEQYF. The CDR3 DNA sequence: TGTGCCAGCAGTGAATTCGGGGGCTCCTACGAGCAGTACTTC. The full variable domain, with the rest looked up from reference TRBV2 and TRBJ2-7, is EPEVTQTPSHQVTQMGQEVILRCVPISNHLYFYWYRQILGQKVEFLVSFYNNEISEKSEIFDDQFSVERPDGSNFTLKIRSTKLEDSAMYFCASSEFGGSYEQYFGPGTRLTVT.

V gene TRBV20-1 combines with J gene TRBJ2-3; no clear D. Germline assignment: CDR1 DFQATT and CDR2 SNEGSKA (reference sequence). Trimming pared 5 bases from V and 5 bases from J, leaving 8 bases between. This CDR3 spans 11 amino acids. The CDR3 sequence: CSAWTEDTQYF. The CDR3 DNA reads as TGCAGTGCTTGGACGGAAGATACGCAGTATTTT.

This sequence joins TRBV12-3 or TRBV12-4 and TRBJ2-3; 7 bases line up with TRBD1. This CDR3 comprises 16 residues. V lost 3 bases to trimming and J lost 2 bases; unmatched junction nucleotides: 8. CDR3 coding DNA: TGTGCCAGCAGTTTCGGACAGGCCTTATCCACAGATACGCAGTATTTT. This codes for CASSFGQALSTDTQYF.

This chain's CDR3 is CASSPPVGGRRGYTF. The CDR3 DNA is TGTGCCAGCAGCCCCCCGGTCGGGGGACGTCGCGGCTACACCTTC. This chain links TRBV7-9 with TRBJ1-2; possibly TRBD1 for D (5 bases). V was cut by 5 bases and J by 8 bases, with 21 bases left in between. The length of the CDR3 is 15 residues. Germline CDR1 and CDR2: SEHNR and FQNEAQ (reference sequence).

The chain has TRBV12-3 or TRBV12-4 and TRBJ2-3; 10 bases match TRBD1. V lost 6 bases, J lost 4 bases, and 4 bases stayed unmatched. The CDR3 covers 14 residues. The CDR3 region has the DNA TGTGCCAGCAGAGCCGGGACAGGGGCAGATACGCAGTATTTT. It is translated as CASRAGTGADTQYF.

The chain couples TRBV2 to TRBJ2-7; 11 bases agree with TRBD2. The CDR3 totals 16 residues. CDR1 is SNHLY, CDR2 FYNNEI, per germline. V lost 5 bases, J lost 0 bases, and 6 bases stayed unmatched. CDR3 protein: CASSPTSGTTSYEQYF. CDR3 DNA: TGTGCCAGCAGTCCGACTAGCGGGACCACCTCCTACGAGCAGTACTTC.

The genes are TRBV6-2 or TRBV6-3 and TRBJ2-5; D is perhaps TRBD1 (7 bases). This CDR3 contains 14 residues. The ends were cut back, 6 bases at V and 2 bases at J, with 13 bases in the middle. Looked up from germline, CDR1 is MNHEY and CDR2 is SVGEGT. The CDR3: CASRRDRPQETQYF. In nucleotides, the CDR3 is TGTGCCAGCAGGCGGGACAGACCTCAAGAGACCCAGTACTTC.

The chain has TRBV5-1 and TRBJ2-5, with D possibly being TRBD1 or TRBD2 (7 bases each). The V gene lost 8 bases and the J gene lost 1 base, with 15 bases spanning the gap. The CDR3 sequence is 14 residues long. CDR1 is SGHRS and CDR2 is YFSETQ in the germline V gene. The CDR3 sequence is CASAAGTAQETQYF. CDR3 DNA sequence: TGCGCCAGTGCAGCGGGGACAGCCCAAGAGACCCAGTACTTC.

The V gene is TRBV29-1, the J gene TRBJ2-5; 8 bases map to TRBD2. The CDR3 is made up of 14 amino acids. CDR1 SQVTM and CDR2 ANQGSEA come from the germline V gene. The ends lost 5 bases at V and 0 bases at J; junction bases unmatched: 5. The DNA for the CDR3 is TGCAGCGTTAAACTAGCGGTACACCAAGAGACCCAGTACTTC. The encoded protein is CSVKLAVHQETQYF.

The chain employs TRBV20-1 and TRBJ2-3; 7 nucleotides line up with TRBD2. This CDR3 region has 15 residues. The germline V gene encodes CDR1 DFQATT and CDR2 SNEGSKA (reference sequence). Trimming took 5 bases from V and 3 from J; bases not matched to a gene: 11. CDR3 residues: CSAPSARESTDTQYF. CDR3 sequence (DNA): TGCAGTGCTCCATCGGCGCGGGAGAGTACAGATACGCAGTATTTT.

V usage is TRBV20-1 and J usage is TRBJ2-1, with 11 bases that match TRBD2. This CDR3 comprises 15 residues. V shed 3 bases, J shed 6 bases, and the junction held 7 bases outside the gene matches. Germline lookup yields CDR1 DFQATT and CDR2 SNEGSKA (reference sequence). CDR3 DNA sequence: TGCAGTGCTAGCTATCCCCTAGCGGGAGGCAATGAGCAGTTCTTC. Protein: CSASYPLAGGNEQFF.

The chain is built from TRBV6-5 and TRBJ1-2, with a tentative D call TRBD1 (6 bases). With 6 bases removed from V and 7 bases from J, the gap between germline ends came to 18 bases. Germline assignment: CDR1 MNHEY and CDR2 SVGAGI. There are 14 residues in the CDR3. The CDR3 is CASSTGGAHGGYTF. The CDR3 DNA reads as TGTGCCAGCAGCACCGGGGGGGCCCATGGTGGCTACACCTTC.

The chain's CDR3 is CASSPLNRGQYF. The CDR3 DNA is TGTGCCAGCAGCCCTCTAAATCGGGGGCAGTACTTC. The J gene is TRBJ2-7, the V gene TRBV6-6, with D possibly being TRBD2 (5 bases). Between the trimmed V and J ends, which lost 6 bases and 9 bases, there was a span of 15 bases. Germline assignment: CDR1 MNHNY and CDR2 SVGAGI (reference sequence). The CDR3 loop spans 12 amino acids.

This clonotype was seen a handful of times. The chain carries TRBV6-1 and TRBJ2-1, with a tentative D call TRBD1 (5 bases). Trimming cost V 8 bases and J 10 bases, with 18 bases left between them. Germline assignment: CDR1 MNHNS and CDR2 SASEGT. This CDR3 comprises 13 residues. The CDR3 coding sequence is TGTGCCAGCGGGTGGGGTAAGGGGTACGAGCAGTTCTTC. This encodes CASGWGKGYEQFF.

V is TRBV7-2 and J is TRBJ2-5, with TRBD1 matching over 7 bases. This CDR3 has 14 amino acids. After removal of 6 bases from V and 4 bases from J, the junction contained 8 bases not matched to a gene. Germline lookup yields CDR1 SGHTA and CDR2 FQGNSA. Here the CDR3 DNA reads TGTGCCAGCAGGCCCGACAGGGTGGGAGAGACCCAGTACTTC. This encodes CASRPDRVGETQYF. Full variable domain (missing parts from reference TRBV7-2 and TRBJ2-5): GAGVSQSPSNKVTEKGKDVELRCDPISGHTALYWYRQSLGQGLEFLIYFQGNSAPDKSGLPSDRFSAERTGGSVSTLTIQRTQQEDSAVYLCASRPDRVGETQYFGPGTRLLVL.

The V call is TRBV18, the J call TRBJ2-3, with D tentatively TRBD2 (5 bases). Germline values: CDR1 KGHSH, CDR2 LQKENI. The ends were cut back, 3 bases at V and 0 bases at J, with 13 bases in the middle. The CDR3 spans 16 residues. The CDR3 nucleotides read TGTGCCAGCTCACCCGAGGGAATTCTAAGCACAGATACGCAGTATTTT. This sequence encodes CASSPEGILSTDTQYF.

This clonotype was found once. This chain uses TRBV20-1 with TRBJ1-6; a possible D gene is TRBD1 (6 bases). V dropped 6 bases and J dropped 8 bases, with 11 bases sitting between them. The germline V gene has CDR1 DFQATT and CDR2 SNEGSKA (reference sequence). The CDR3 runs to 12 residues. Here the CDR3 reads CSAGGLDSPLHF. The CDR3 DNA reads as TGCAGTGCAGGGGGACTCGATTCACCCCTCCACTTT.

The chain joins TRBV18 to TRBJ2-1; D is unclear. The CDR3 has 12 amino acids. Germline V gives CDR1 KGHSH, CDR2 LQKENI. The V end was cut by 8 bases, the J end by 10 bases, with 15 bases between. The CDR3 region is CASELEPWEQFF. CDR3 coding DNA: TGTGCCAGCGAACTGGAACCGTGGGAGCAGTTCTTC.

The chain combines TRBV2 with TRBJ2-5; D uncertain. The CDR3 has 14 residues. Trimming left V 6 bases short and J 10 bases short, with 21 bases between. Per germline, CDR1 SNHLY and CDR2 FYNNEI. The chain's CDR3 is CASRETPAPIDQYF. The CDR3 coding sequence is TGTGCCAGCAGGGAGACCCCAGCCCCCATAGACCAGTACTTC.

J is TRBJ1-5 and V is TRBV6-1, with a tentative D call TRBD1 (5 bases). Germline lookup yields CDR1 MNHNS and CDR2 SASEGT. V lost 6 bases, J lost 11 bases, and 14 bases lay in between. CDR3 length equals 12 residues. The CDR3 region is CASRAGARAQHF. DNA for the CDR3: TGTGCCAGCAGAGCCGGGGCCCGGGCCCAGCATTTT.

Worth noting for this clonotype: Mismatch with germline at one junction end may stem from a read error. The chain is built from TRBV6-6 and TRBJ1-2; the D gene is possibly TRBD1 (6 bases). CDR1 is MNHNY, CDR2 SVGAGI, per germline (reference sequence). This CDR3 comprises 15 residues. The CDR3 sequence is CASSYLPDRYYGYTF. The CDR3, as DNA: TGTGCCAGCAGCTACTTACCTGACAGGTACTATGGCTACACCTTC.

This clonotype was counted only a few times. At one end the junction does not follow the germline gene, possibly because of a read error. The chain combines TRBV12-3 or TRBV12-4 with TRBJ2-7; 10 bases match TRBD2. The end of the DNA fits TRBJ2-4 better, so the J call may be wrong. The CDR3 consists of 14 residues. In nucleotides, the CDR3 is TGTGCCCGCAGTTTAGAAGCGGGAGGGTACATTCAGTACTTC. It codes for CARSLEAGGYIQYF.